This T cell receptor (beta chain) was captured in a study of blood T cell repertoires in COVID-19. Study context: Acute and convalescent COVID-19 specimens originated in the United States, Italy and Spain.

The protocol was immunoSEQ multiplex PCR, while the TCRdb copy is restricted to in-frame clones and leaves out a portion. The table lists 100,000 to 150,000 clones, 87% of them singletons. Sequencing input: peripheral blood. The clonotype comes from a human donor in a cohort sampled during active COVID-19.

The CDR3, as DNA: TGTGCCAGCAGCGAGGGAGTGAGGGTATCGGGAAACACCATATATTTT. It specifies CASSEGVRVSGNTIYF. V usage is TRBV9 and J usage is TRBJ1-3; D remains ambiguous. CDR1 and CDR2 (germline): SGDLS, YYNGEE. This CDR3 spans 16 amino acids. With 3 bases removed from V and 4 bases from J, the gap between germline ends came to 17 bases.